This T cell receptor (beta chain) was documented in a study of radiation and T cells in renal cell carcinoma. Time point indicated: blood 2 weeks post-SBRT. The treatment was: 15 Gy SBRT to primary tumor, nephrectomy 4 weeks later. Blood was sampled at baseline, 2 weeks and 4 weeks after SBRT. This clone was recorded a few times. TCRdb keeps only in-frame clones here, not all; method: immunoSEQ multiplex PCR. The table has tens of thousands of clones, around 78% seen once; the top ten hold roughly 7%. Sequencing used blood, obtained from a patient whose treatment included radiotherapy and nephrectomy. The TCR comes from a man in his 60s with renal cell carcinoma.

CDR3 loop: CASRQGDTEAFF. CDR3 nucleotide sequence: TGTGCCAGCAGACAGGGTGACACTGAAGCTTTCTTT. The rearrangement joins TRBV6-5 to TRBJ1-1; TRBD1 is a possible D gene (6 bases). V was trimmed by 6 bases and J by 3 bases, leaving 8 bases between them. The germline V gene has CDR1 MNHEY and CDR2 SVGAGI. CDR3 size: 12 residues.